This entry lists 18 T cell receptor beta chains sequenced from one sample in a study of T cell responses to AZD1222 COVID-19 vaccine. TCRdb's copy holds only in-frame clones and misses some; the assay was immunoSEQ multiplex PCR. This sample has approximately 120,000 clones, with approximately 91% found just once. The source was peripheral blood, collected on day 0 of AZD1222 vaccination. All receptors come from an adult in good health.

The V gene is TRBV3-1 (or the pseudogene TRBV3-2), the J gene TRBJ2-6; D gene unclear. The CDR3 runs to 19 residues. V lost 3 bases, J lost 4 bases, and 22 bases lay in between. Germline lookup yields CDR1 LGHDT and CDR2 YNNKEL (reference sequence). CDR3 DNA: TGTGCCAGCAGCCACACCCGCCCAGGTAGCTCCTTCGGGGCCAACGTCCTGACTTTC. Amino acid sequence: CASSHTRPGSSFGANVLTF.

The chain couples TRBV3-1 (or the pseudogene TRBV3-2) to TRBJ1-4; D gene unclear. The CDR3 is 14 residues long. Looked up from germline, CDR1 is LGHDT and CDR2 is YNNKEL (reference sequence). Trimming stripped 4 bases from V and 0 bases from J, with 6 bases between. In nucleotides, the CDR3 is TGTGCCAGCAGCCGCAGAACAACTAATGAAAAACTGTTTTTT. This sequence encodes CASSRRTTNEKLFF.

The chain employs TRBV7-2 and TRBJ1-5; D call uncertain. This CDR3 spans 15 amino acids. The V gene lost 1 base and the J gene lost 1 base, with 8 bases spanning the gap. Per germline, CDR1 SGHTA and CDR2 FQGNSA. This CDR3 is CASSLGRQSNQPQHF. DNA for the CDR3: TGTGCCAGCAGCTTAGGTCGCCAGAGCAATCAGCCCCAGCATTTT.

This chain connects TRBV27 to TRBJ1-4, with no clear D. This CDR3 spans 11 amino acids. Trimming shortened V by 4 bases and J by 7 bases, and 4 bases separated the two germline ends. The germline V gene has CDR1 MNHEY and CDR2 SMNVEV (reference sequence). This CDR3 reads CASSYREKLFF. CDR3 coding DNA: TGTGCCAGCAGTTATCGTGAAAAACTGTTTTTT.

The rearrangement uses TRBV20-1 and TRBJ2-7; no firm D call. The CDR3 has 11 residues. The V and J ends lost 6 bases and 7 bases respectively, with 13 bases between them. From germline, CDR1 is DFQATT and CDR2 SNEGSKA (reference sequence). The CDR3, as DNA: TGCAGTGCGGCCCTCGGCCAGGAGCAGTACTTC. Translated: CSAALGQEQYF.

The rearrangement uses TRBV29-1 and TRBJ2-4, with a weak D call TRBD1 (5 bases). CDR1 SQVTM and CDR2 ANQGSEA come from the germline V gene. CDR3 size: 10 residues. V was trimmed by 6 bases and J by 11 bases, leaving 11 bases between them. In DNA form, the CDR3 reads TGCAGCGTCCAGACAGACGTTCAGTACTTC. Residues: CSVQTDVQYF.

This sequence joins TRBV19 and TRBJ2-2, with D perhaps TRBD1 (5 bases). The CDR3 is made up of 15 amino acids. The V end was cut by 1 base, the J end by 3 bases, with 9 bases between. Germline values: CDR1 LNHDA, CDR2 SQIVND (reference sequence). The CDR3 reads CASSIVQGYTGELFF. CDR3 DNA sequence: TGTGCCAGTAGTATAGTGCAGGGATACACCGGGGAGCTGTTTTTT.

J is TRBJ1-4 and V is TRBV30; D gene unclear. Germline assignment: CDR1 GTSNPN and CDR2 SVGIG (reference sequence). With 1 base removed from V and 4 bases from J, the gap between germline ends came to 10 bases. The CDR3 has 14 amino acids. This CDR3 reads CAWSGPAGNEKLFF. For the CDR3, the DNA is TGTGCCTGGAGTGGGCCAGCCGGTAATGAAAAACTGTTTTTT.

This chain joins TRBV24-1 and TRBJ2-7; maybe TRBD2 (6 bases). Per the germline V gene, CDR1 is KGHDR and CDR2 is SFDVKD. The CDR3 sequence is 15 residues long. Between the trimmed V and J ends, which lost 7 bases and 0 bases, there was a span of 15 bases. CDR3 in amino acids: CATRGGAGSSYEQYF. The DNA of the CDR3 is TGTGCCACCAGGGGCGGAGCGGGCAGCTCCTACGAGCAGTACTTC.

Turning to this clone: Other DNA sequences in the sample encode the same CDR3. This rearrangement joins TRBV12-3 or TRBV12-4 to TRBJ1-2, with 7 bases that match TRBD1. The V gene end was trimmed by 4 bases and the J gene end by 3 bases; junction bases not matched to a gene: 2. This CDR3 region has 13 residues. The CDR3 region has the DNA TGTGCCAGCAGTTCCGGACAGGACTATGGCTACACCTTC. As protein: CASSSGQDYGYTF.

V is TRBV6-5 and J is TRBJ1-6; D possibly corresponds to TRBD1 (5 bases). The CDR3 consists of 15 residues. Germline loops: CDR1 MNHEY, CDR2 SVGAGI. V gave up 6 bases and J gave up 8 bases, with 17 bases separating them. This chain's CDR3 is CASSRKDIDYSPLHF. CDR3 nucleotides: TGTGCCAGCAGCCGCAAGGACATCGACTATTCACCCCTCCACTTT.

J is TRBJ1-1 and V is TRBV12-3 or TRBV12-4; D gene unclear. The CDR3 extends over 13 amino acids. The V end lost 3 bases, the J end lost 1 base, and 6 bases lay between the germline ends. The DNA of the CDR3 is TGTGCCAGCAGTTTTACCCAGAACACTGAAGCTTTCTTT. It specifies CASSFTQNTEAFF.

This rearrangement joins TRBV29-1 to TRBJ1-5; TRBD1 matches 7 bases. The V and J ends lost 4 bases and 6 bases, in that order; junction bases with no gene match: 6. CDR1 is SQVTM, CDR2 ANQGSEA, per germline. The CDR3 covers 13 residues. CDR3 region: CSVGQGWGQPQHF. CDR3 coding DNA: TGCAGCGTTGGACAGGGCTGGGGTCAGCCCCAGCATTTT.

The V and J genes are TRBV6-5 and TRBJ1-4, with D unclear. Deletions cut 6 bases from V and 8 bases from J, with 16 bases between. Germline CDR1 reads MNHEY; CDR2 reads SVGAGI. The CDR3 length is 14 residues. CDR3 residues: CASSFRAGWEKLFF. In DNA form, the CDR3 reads TGTGCCAGCAGCTTCCGGGCAGGATGGGAAAAACTGTTTTTT.

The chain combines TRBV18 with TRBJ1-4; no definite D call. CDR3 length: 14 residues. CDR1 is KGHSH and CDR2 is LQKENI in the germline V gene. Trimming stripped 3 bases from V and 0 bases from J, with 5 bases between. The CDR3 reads CASSPLTTNEKLFF. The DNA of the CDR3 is TGTGCCAGCTCACCGCTAACAACTAATGAAAAACTGTTTTTT. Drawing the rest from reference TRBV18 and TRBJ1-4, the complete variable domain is NAGVMQNPRHLVRRRGQEARLRCSPMKGHSHVYWYRQLPEEGLKFMVYLQKENIIDESGMPKERFSAEFPKEGPSILRIQQVVRGDSAAYFCASSPLTTNEKLFFGSGTQLSVL.

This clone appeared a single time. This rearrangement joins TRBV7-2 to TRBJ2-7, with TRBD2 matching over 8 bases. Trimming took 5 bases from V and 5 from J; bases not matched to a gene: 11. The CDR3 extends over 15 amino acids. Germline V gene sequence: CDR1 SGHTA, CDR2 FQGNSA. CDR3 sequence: CASSPRTSLGNEQYF. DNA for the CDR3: TGTGCCAGCAGCCCACGGACTAGCCTAGGAAACGAGCAGTACTTC. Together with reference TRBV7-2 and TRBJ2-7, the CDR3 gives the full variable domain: GAGVSQSPSNKVTEKGKDVELRCDPISGHTALYWYRQSLGQGLEFLIYFQGNSAPDKSGLPSDRFSAERTGGSVSTLTIQRTQQEDSAVYLCASSPRTSLGNEQYFGPGTRLTVT.

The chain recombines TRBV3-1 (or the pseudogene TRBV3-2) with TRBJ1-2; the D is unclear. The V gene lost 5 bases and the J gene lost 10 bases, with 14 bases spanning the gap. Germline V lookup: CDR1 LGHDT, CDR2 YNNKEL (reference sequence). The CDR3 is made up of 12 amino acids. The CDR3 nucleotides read TGTGCCAGCAGCGAACAGAAGGACTTCTACACCTTC. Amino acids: CASSEQKDFYTF.

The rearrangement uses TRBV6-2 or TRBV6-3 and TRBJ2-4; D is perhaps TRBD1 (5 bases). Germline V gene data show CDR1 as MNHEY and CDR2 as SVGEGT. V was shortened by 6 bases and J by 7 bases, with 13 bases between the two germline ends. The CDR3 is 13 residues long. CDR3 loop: CASSSVGANIQYF. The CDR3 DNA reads TGTGCCAGCAGCTCGGTAGGGGCCAACATTCAGTACTTC.